These T cell receptor beta chains were read from a single sample in a study of T cells in Graves' hyperthyroidism and ophthalmopathy. TCRdb fed the multiplex PCR reads into MiXCR, producing one record per CDR3 protein. The sample has some 300,000 distinct CDR3 sequences; roughly an eighth are singletons. Sample: blood. These receptors were taken from a middle-aged woman with Graves' hyperthyroidism. The CDR3 runs from the conserved cysteine through the conserved F or W. A D gene is named only where the DNA matches it firmly. Clone size appears in some rows only: once, few, many, or a class for an expanded clone.

CDR3 length: 16
clone size: many
D gene: TRBD2
J gene: TRBJ2-7
V gene: TRBV6-6
CDR3 DNA: TGTGCCAGCAGTTACGTACCGGGACTAGGGGATTACGAGCAGTACTTC
CDR3 protein: CASSYVPGLGDYEQYF

CDR3 length: 18
clone size: many
D gene: TRBD1
J gene: TRBJ1-5
V gene: TRBV7-8
CDR3 DNA: TGTGCCAGCAGCAGTAGGCCGAGCACAGGGGGCGGCAATCAGCCCCAGCATTTT
CDR3 protein: CASSSRPSTGGGNQPQHF

CDR3 length: 21
clone size: many
D gene: TRBD2
J gene: TRBJ2-3
V gene: TRBV6-2/TRBV6-3
CDR3 DNA: TGTGCCAGCAGTTACCTCCATCGGACTAGCGGGACCACCGTTTATGGAGATACGCAGTATTTT
CDR3 protein: CASSYLHRTSGTTVYGDTQYF

CDR3 length: 13
clone size: .
D gene: .
J gene: TRBJ2-7
V gene: TRBV30
CDR3 DNA: TGTGCCTGGAGTGAAGGACTTGCGAACGAGCAGTACTTC
CDR3 protein: CAWSEGLANEQYF

CDR3 length: 12
clone size: many
D gene: .
J gene: TRBJ1-5
V gene: TRBV7-8
CDR3 DNA: TGTGCCAGCAGCCCACGGGTGGGGCCCCAGCATTTT
CDR3 protein: CASSPRVGPQHF

CDR3 length: 11
clone size: many
D gene: .
J gene: TRBJ1-1
V gene: TRBV29-1
CDR3 DNA: TGCAGCGTTGAAGAAGGAAGGGAAGCTTTCTTT
CDR3 protein: CSVEEGREAFF

CDR3 length: 14
clone size: many
D gene: .
J gene: TRBJ1-5
V gene: TRBV2
CDR3 DNA: TGTGCCAGCAGTGAAGAACAGGACAATCAGCCCCAGCATTTT
CDR3 protein: CASSEEQDNQPQHF

CDR3 length: 13
clone size: many
D gene: .
J gene: TRBJ1-1
V gene: TRBV5-6
CDR3 DNA: TGTGCCAGCAGCCTCATGCAGGGGTCGGGAGCTTTCTTT
CDR3 protein: CASSLMQGSGAFF

CDR3 length: 15
clone size: many
D gene: .
J gene: TRBJ1-1
V gene: TRBV28
CDR3 DNA: TGTGCCAGCAGTTTAAGGGCACCAATGAACACTGAAGCTTTCTTT
CDR3 protein: CASSLRAPMNTEAFF

CDR3 length: 16
clone size: many
D gene: TRBD2
J gene: TRBJ2-3
V gene: TRBV10-1
CDR3 DNA: TGCGCCAGCAGTGACCACCAAAGCGGGACTGAGGATACGCAGTATTTT
CDR3 protein: CASSDHQSGTEDTQYF

CDR3 length: 15
clone size: many
D gene: .
J gene: TRBJ1-1
V gene: TRBV14
CDR3 DNA: TGTGCCAGCAGCCCGGCCCCGGGGGCGAACACTGAAGCTTTCTTT
CDR3 protein: CASSPAPGANTEAFF

CDR3 length: 13
clone size: many
D gene: .
J gene: TRBJ2-5
V gene: TRBV27
CDR3 DNA: TGTGCCAGCAGCCCCAGGATCGAAGAGACCCAGTACTTC
CDR3 protein: CASSPRIEETQYF

CDR3 length: 15
clone size: many
D gene: .
J gene: TRBJ1-2
V gene: TRBV6-1
CDR3 DNA: TGTGCCAGCACCCCAGCCGGGACGGTTAACTATGGCTACACCTTC
CDR3 protein: CASTPAGTVNYGYTF

CDR3 length: 15
clone size: .
D gene: TRBD2
J gene: TRBJ2-3
V gene: TRBV7-7
CDR3 DNA: TGTGCTAGCGGCTTAGCGGGGGGGCCCACAGATACGCAGTATTTT
CDR3 protein: CASGLAGGPTDTQYF

CDR3 length: 15
clone size: .
D gene: TRBD2
J gene: TRBJ2-3
V gene: TRBV7-3
CDR3 DNA: TGTGCCAGCAGAACTAGCGGGAGGGCCTCAGATACGCAGTATTTT
CDR3 protein: CASRTSGRASDTQYF

CDR3 length: 16
clone size: many
D gene: .
J gene: TRBJ1-2
V gene: TRBV15
CDR3 DNA: TGTGCCACCAGCAGAGAGACCGGAGGCAGAGTCCCTGGCTACACCTTC
CDR3 protein: CATSRETGGRVPGYTF